This T cell receptor (beta chain) originates from a study of identical twins. CDR1 and CDR2 (germline): SGDLS, YYNGEE. V lost 4 bases, J lost 8 bases, and 20 bases lay in between. The CDR3 totals 15 residues. This clonotype occurred many times. Its antigen is still unknown. After template switching added a universal primer site, the resulting cDNA carried unique molecular identifiers. TCRdb re-derived calls from the 5' RACE reads in MiXCR, one entry per CDR3 protein. Here the sample spans under 250,000 distinct CDR3 sequences, approximately 9% being singletons. The study, taken as a whole, reports: With abundant cord blood beta clonotypes, insertions were fewer; memory repertoires showed no such pattern. In beta out-of-frame sequences, the excess sharing between twins was weaker. It was cross-sectional statistical analysis, not following the same donors, that the conclusions relied on.

The sequencing input was memory (CD45RO+) T cells sorted from blood. The J gene is TRBJ2-3, the V gene TRBV9; D possibly corresponds to TRBD2 (6 bases). This receptor was identified in a woman between 18 and 30 years old in good health. CDR3 in amino acids: CASSPWTRRESTQYF. The CDR3 nucleotides read TGTGCCAGCAGCCCCTGGACGCGGAGGGAGTCTACGCAGTATTTT.